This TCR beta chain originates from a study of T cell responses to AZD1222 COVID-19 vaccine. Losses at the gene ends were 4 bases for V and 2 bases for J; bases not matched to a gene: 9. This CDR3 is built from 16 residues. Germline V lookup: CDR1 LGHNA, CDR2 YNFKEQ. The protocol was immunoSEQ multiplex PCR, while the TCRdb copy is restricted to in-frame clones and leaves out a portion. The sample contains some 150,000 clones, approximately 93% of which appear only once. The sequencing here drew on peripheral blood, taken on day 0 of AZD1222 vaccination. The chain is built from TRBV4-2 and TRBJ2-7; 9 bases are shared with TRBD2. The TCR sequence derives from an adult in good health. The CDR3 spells CASSPRISGSPYEQYF. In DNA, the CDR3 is TGTGCCAGCAGCCCTCGGATTAGCGGGAGTCCCTACGAGCAGTACTTC.